This T cell receptor beta chain was identified during a study of molecular identifiers for immune sequencing clone quantification. Findings and caveats of the study: The study found clones above 20 RNA copies held over 98% of effector molecules and under 1% in naive cells. Highly expanded clone sizes could be underestimated through barcode sharing by identical TCR molecules.

Naive CD8 T cells underwent sorting with the CD8+CD4-CCR7+CD45RA+ definition. Germline loops: CDR1 SGHAT, CDR2 FQNNGV. The CDR3 length is 16 residues. V shed 0 bases and J shed 2 bases, with 11 bases lying between them. In this sample, this clonotype turned up many times. The antigen is not known. TCRdb called the PCR reads again in MiXCR, with one record for every CDR3 protein. Here the sample spans 300,000 to 350,000 distinct CDR3 sequences, about 20% being singletons. This TCR was sampled from a human donor in good health. Some libraries in this study had Jurkat cell RNA spiked in. The chain uses TRBV11-2 and TRBJ2-1, with unresolved D. Sequenced sample: naive CD8+ T cells from blood, with Jurkat cell RNA spiked in. Subset: FACS-sorted CD8+CD4-CCR7+CD45RA+ naive T cells. CDR3 coding DNA: TGTGCCAGCAGCTTAGAGAGTGGGTCGGCCTACAATGAGCAGTTCTTC. Its protein is CASSLESGSAYNEQFF.